This passage covers 12 T cell receptor beta chains from one sample sequenced in a study of chemoradiotherapy in HPV16-positive cancers. The data were produced by immunoSEQ multiplex PCR, yet TCRdb's version contains in-frame clones alone and is incomplete. This sample carries more than 7,500 clones, roughly four fifths of them seen once, and the ten largest clones take 7.4%. This sample was obtained from a patient who underwent chemoradiotherapy. These receptors originate from a human donor with HPV-associated anogenital cancer.

V gene TRBV18 combines with J gene TRBJ2-3; TRBD2 is a possible D gene (5 bases). Trimming removed 6 bases from V and 4 bases from J, with 14 bases in between. The length of the CDR3 is 14 residues. Germline CDR1 is KGHSH and CDR2 is LQKENI. CDR3 bases: TGTGCCAGCTCCCCCTGGGGAGTTTCAGATACGCAGTATTTT. Translating it yields CASSPWGVSDTQYF.

This chain links TRBV7-2 with TRBJ1-5, with D possibly matching TRBD1 (6 bases). The CDR3 spans 13 residues. CDR1 is SGHTA and CDR2 is FQGNSA in the germline V gene. V was clipped by 4 bases and J by 5 bases, with 9 bases between them. The CDR3 loop reads CASSYAGDQPQHF. The CDR3 DNA reads TGTGCCAGCAGCTATGCAGGGGATCAGCCCCAGCATTTT.

This chain links TRBV30 with TRBJ2-6; D perhaps matches TRBD1 (6 bases). Between the trimmed V and J ends, which lost 2 bases and 1 base, there was a span of 6 bases. CDR1 GTSNPN and CDR2 SVGIG come from the germline V gene (reference sequence). The CDR3 is made up of 14 amino acids. The CDR3 DNA reads TGTGCCTGGAGTACAGGGTCTGGGGCCAACGTCCTGACTTTC. It yields the protein CAWSTGSGANVLTF.

The chain links TRBV9 to TRBJ2-2; D is ambiguous. The CDR3 sequence is 17 residues long. Germline CDR1 reads SGDLS; CDR2 reads YYNGEE. Trimming pared 0 bases from V and 0 bases from J, leaving 12 bases between. The CDR3 DNA reads as TGTGCCAGCAGCGTAGTCGGAATCTACCCGAACACCGGGGAGCTGTTTTTT. Translation gives CASSVVGIYPNTGELFF.

This chain uses TRBV30 with TRBJ1-5, with 9 bases lining up with TRBD1. This CDR3 spans 13 amino acids. V lost 5 bases to trimming and J lost 6 bases; unmatched junction nucleotides: 5. Germline values: CDR1 GTSNPN, CDR2 SVGIG (reference sequence). The CDR3 DNA reads TGTGCCTGGGGTCCGACAGGGGGTCAGCCCCAGCATTTT. Translating it yields CAWGPTGGQPQHF.

For the CDR3, the DNA is TGTGCCAGCAGTTACGGGGCAGGCGGAGCTAATGAAAAACTGTTTTTT. This gives the protein CASSYGAGGANEKLFF. V usage is TRBV6-5 and J usage is TRBJ1-4, with D possibly matching TRBD1 (5 bases). Between the trimmed V and J ends, which lost 2 bases and 3 bases, there was a span of 13 bases. Germline-derived CDR1 and CDR2 are MNHEY and SVGAGI. The CDR3 sequence is 16 residues long.

V gene TRBV29-1 combines with J gene TRBJ1-2; D gene unclear. CDR1 and CDR2 from the germline V gene are SQVTM and ANQGSEA. The CDR3 loop spans 11 amino acids. V lost 0 bases, J lost 5 bases, and 4 bases lay in between. The CDR3 region has the DNA TGCAGCGTTGAAGATGGGTATGGCTACACCTTC. This codes for CSVEDGYGYTF.

This clone showed up just once. This chain connects TRBV7-2 to TRBJ2-1; D may match TRBD1 or TRBD2 (6 bases each). Trimming removed 0 bases from V and 6 bases from J, with 15 bases in between. The CDR3 length is 16 residues. CDR1 SGHTA and CDR2 FQGNSA come from the germline V gene. The CDR3 DNA is TGTGCCAGCAGCTTAGCCCGGGGGCCCTCCCTCAATGAGCAGTTCTTC. Its protein product is CASSLARGPSLNEQFF.

The chain combines TRBV6-6 with TRBJ2-7; no clear D gene. The germline gives CDR1 MNHNY, CDR2 SVGAGI (reference sequence). The CDR3 covers 12 residues. The V gene lost 5 bases and the J gene lost 3 bases, with 8 bases spanning the gap. The CDR3 DNA reads as TGTGCCAGCAGTCAAGGTCGCTACGAGCAGTACTTC. This codes for CASSQGRYEQYF.

CDR3 bases: TGTGCCAGTAGTGGGGCGGGAGGGCCGGGAGAGACCCAGTACTTC. Translating it yields CASSGAGGPGETQYF. The gene calls are TRBV19 and TRBJ2-5; 9 bases are a match to TRBD2. Germline loops: CDR1 LNHDA, CDR2 SQIVND (reference sequence). The ends lost 5 bases at V and 4 bases at J; junction bases unmatched: 8. The length of the CDR3 is 15 residues.

In its sample, this clone was seen a few times. The chain recombines TRBV19 with TRBJ1-5, with TRBD1 matching over 8 bases. This CDR3 has 15 residues. The ends lost 2 bases at V and 7 bases at J; junction bases unmatched: 7. Germline CDR1 is LNHDA and CDR2 is SQIVND (reference sequence). The CDR3 sequence is CASSISGGARQPQHF. The CDR3 DNA reads as TGTGCCAGTAGTATATCAGGGGGCGCGAGACAGCCCCAGCATTTT. Together with reference TRBV19 and TRBJ1-5, the CDR3 gives the full variable domain: DGGITQSPKYLFRKEGQNVTLSCEQNLNHDAMYWYRQDPGQGLRLIYYSQIVNDFQKGDIAEGYSVSREKKESFPLTVTSAQKNPTAFYLCASSISGGARQPQHFGDGTRLSIL.

The chain joins TRBV7-3 to TRBJ2-1, with 14 bases identical to TRBD2. Germline CDR1 and CDR2: SGHTA and FQGTGA. J was trimmed by 9 bases and V by 5 bases; bases with no gene match: 9. CDR3 size: 16 residues. Here the CDR3 DNA reads TGTGCCAGCAGCCTCTCTCCCGGGACTAGCGGGAGTGAGCAGTTCTTC. The encoded protein is CASSLSPGTSGSEQFF.